A single sample gave rise to the 21 T cell receptor beta chains below, sequenced in a study of blood T cell repertoires in COVID-19. The assay was immunoSEQ multiplex PCR, and TCRdb's table has in-frame clones only and misses some. The table records 130,000 to 150,000 clones, approximately 89% of them present only once. Source material: peripheral blood. All receptors derive from a human donor in a cohort sampled during active COVID-19.

The chain is built from TRBV19 and TRBJ1-4, with a possible D match to TRBD1 (5 bases). CDR3 length equals 15 residues. CDR1 and CDR2 (germline): LNHDA, SQIVND (reference sequence). V lost 3 bases to trimming and J lost 1 base, with 9 bases between them. CDR3 nucleotides: TGTGCCAGTAGTATTGTAAGGGGAACTAATGAAAAACTGTTTTTT. Its protein is CASSIVRGTNEKLFF.

This clone was seen only a few times. The chain has TRBV5-5 and TRBJ2-3; 12 bases map to TRBD2. The ends lost 0 bases at V and 14 bases at J; junction bases unmatched: 7. CDR1 is SGHKS and CDR2 is YYEKEE in the germline V gene (reference sequence). This CDR3 is built from 14 residues. This CDR3 reads CASSLALAGGLAYF. The CDR3 DNA is TGTGCCAGCAGCTTGGCTCTAGCGGGGGGGCTTGCGTATTTT.

V is TRBV9 and J is TRBJ2-1, with 10 bases matching TRBD2. CDR3 length equals 15 residues. Germline assignment: CDR1 SGDLS and CDR2 YYNGEE. The ends lost 5 bases at V and 2 bases at J; junction bases unmatched: 4. The CDR3 region has the DNA TGTGCCAGCAGTTACGGACTAGCGGCCTACAATGAGCAGTTCTTC. This codes for CASSYGLAAYNEQFF.

The chain uses TRBV6-6 and TRBJ2-7, with 7 bases fitting TRBD1. The V segment lost 5 bases and the J segment 0 bases; nucleotides outside the gene matches: 10. Per the germline V gene, CDR1 is MNHNY and CDR2 is SVGAGI (reference sequence). The CDR3 has 16 residues. CDR3 coding DNA: TGTGCCAGCAGTCGATGGCCGACAGGGAGCTCCTACGAGCAGTACTTC. Its translation is CASSRWPTGSSYEQYF.

The chain couples TRBV7-2 to TRBJ2-5; D gene uncertain. Trimming pared 1 base from V and 5 bases from J, leaving 17 bases between. CDR1 SGHTA and CDR2 FQGNSA come from the germline V gene. This CDR3 is 16 amino acids long. In DNA, the CDR3 is TGTGCCAGCAGCTTAGTGGGTGGCAGCGCCGGGGAGACCCAGTACTTC. Protein product: CASSLVGGSAGETQYF.

V gene TRBV19 combines with J gene TRBJ2-7, with TRBD1 matching over 8 bases. The V segment lost 5 bases and the J segment 3 bases; nucleotides outside the gene matches: 12. Germline CDR1 is LNHDA and CDR2 is SQIVND (reference sequence). The CDR3 runs to 16 residues. Here the CDR3 reads CASSRPQGAPFYEQYF. CDR3 in DNA: TGTGCCAGTAGTCGACCCCAGGGGGCTCCTTTCTACGAGCAGTACTTC.

The chain links TRBV7-8 to TRBJ2-1; D not certain. V was trimmed by 1 base and J by 5 bases, leaving 12 bases between them. The CDR3 spans 15 residues. The germline gives CDR1 SGHVS, CDR2 FQNEAQ. In DNA, the CDR3 is TGTGCCAGCAGCTTAGAATGGAGTAGTAACAATGAGCAGTTCTTC. Protein product: CASSLEWSSNNEQFF.

The V call is TRBV5-4, the J call TRBJ1-1; D unresolved. This CDR3 contains 13 residues. Germline values: CDR1 SGHNT, CDR2 YYREEE (reference sequence). V gave up 0 bases and J gave up 3 bases, with 6 bases separating them. The CDR3 here is CASSLADYTEAFF. The CDR3 DNA reads as TGTGCCAGCAGCTTGGCGGACTACACTGAAGCTTTCTTT.

The table lists this clone with a few counts. The CDR3 here is CASSQDQDRTLYGYTF. CDR3 nucleotides: TGTGCCAGCAGCCAAGATCAAGACAGGACCCTCTATGGCTACACCTTC. The J gene is TRBJ1-2, the V gene TRBV4-2, with a tentative D call TRBD1 (6 bases). The CDR3 spans 16 residues. Trimming took 0 bases from V and 4 from J, leaving 15 bases between them. CDR1 is LGHNA and CDR2 is YNFKEQ in the germline V gene.

The chain carries TRBV12-3 or TRBV12-4 and TRBJ1-2, with D possibly matching TRBD1 (5 bases). CDR3 length: 13 residues. V shed 3 bases and J shed 6 bases, with 11 bases lying between them. The CDR3, as DNA: TGTGCCAGCAGTTTGTTGGGGCCGCATGGCTACACCTTC. This gives the protein CASSLLGPHGYTF.

The chain recombines TRBV29-1 with TRBJ2-3; unclear D gene. The V and J ends lost 7 bases and 2 bases respectively, with 7 bases between them. This CDR3 spans 11 amino acids. Germline values: CDR1 SQVTM, CDR2 ANQGSEA. The CDR3 bases are TGCAGCGCATATTTCACAGATACGCAGTATTTT. As protein: CSAYFTDTQYF.

The J gene is TRBJ2-7, the V gene TRBV7-2; 14 nucleotides align to TRBD2. V lost 2 bases and J lost 2; bases outside the gene matches: 5. The CDR3 runs to 17 residues. Germline assignment: CDR1 SGHTA and CDR2 FQGNSA. In DNA, the CDR3 is TGTGCCAGCAGCTTACAGGGACTAGCGGGGGTAACCTACGAGCAGTACTTC. Its translation: CASSLQGLAGVTYEQYF.

The V and J genes are TRBV7-9 and TRBJ1-3; possible D gene TRBD1, 5 bases. Germline assignment: CDR1 SEHNR and CDR2 FQNEAQ (reference sequence). CDR3 length: 13 residues. V was shortened by 10 bases and J by 4 bases, with 14 bases between the two germline ends. The chain's CDR3 is CAKKRGTGNTIYF. The CDR3 nucleotides read TGTGCCAAAAAGCGGGGGACGGGAAACACCATATATTTT.

The chain recombines TRBV6-5 with TRBJ1-1, with D maybe TRBD1 (5 bases). Germline CDR1 reads MNHEY; CDR2 reads SVGAGI. The V end lost 7 bases, the J end lost 5 bases, and 17 bases lay between the germline ends. The CDR3 is made up of 14 amino acids. This CDR3 reads CASIQGVGWTEAFF. The CDR3 coding sequence is TGTGCCAGCATCCAGGGTGTGGGTTGGACTGAAGCTTTCTTT.

J is TRBJ2-7 and V is TRBV7-2; TRBD2 matches 10 bases. From germline, CDR1 is SGHTA and CDR2 FQGNSA. With V trimmed by 4 bases and J by 7 bases, 13 bases remained unmatched. The CDR3 consists of 16 residues. CDR3 nucleotide sequence: TGTGCCAGCAGCTCGCCCGGGCTAGCGGGGGCTGGGGAGCAGTACTTC. It codes for CASSSPGLAGAGEQYF.

The rearrangement joins TRBV5-1 to TRBJ2-7, with TRBD1 identical over 10 bases. After removal of 4 bases from V and 0 bases from J, the junction contained 10 bases not matched to a gene. Germline V CDR1 and CDR2: SGHRS, YFSETQ. The CDR3 totals 17 residues. CDR3 nucleotide sequence: TGCGCCAGCAGCCGTACCGTAGGGACAGGGGTCTCCTACGAGCAGTACTTC. This sequence encodes CASSRTVGTGVSYEQYF.

The rearrangement uses TRBV4-3 and TRBJ1-5; D is ambiguous. Trimming removed 0 bases from V and 0 bases from J, with 6 bases in between. Germline CDR1 reads LGHNA; CDR2 reads YSLEER. This CDR3 region has 15 residues. The CDR3 reads CASSQDRASNQPQHF. In DNA form, the CDR3 reads TGCGCCAGCAGCCAAGATCGAGCTAGCAATCAGCCCCAGCATTTT.

This clone was detected once. The germline gene is not matched at one end of the junction; a read error may be the cause. The V gene is TRBV7-7, the J gene TRBJ2-5, with TRBD2 identical over 16 bases. The CDR3 contains 17 residues. Germline-derived CDR1 and CDR2 are SSHAT and FNYEAQ (reference sequence). The CDR3 nucleotides read TGTGCTAGCAGCTTGGGACTAGCGGGGGGGCTGTTGGAGACCCAGTACTTC. Translated: CASSLGLAGGLLETQYF.

The gene calls are TRBV2 and TRBJ2-5; TRBD2 matches at 8 bases. Germline CDR1 reads SNHLY; CDR2 reads FYNNEI. The ends lost 0 bases at V and 3 bases at J; junction bases unmatched: 3. This CDR3 comprises 15 residues. This CDR3 reads CASSEAWRGEETQYF. CDR3 in DNA: TGTGCCAGCAGTGAAGCCTGGCGGGGGGAAGAGACCCAGTACTTC.

This rearrangement joins TRBV7-9 to TRBJ2-5, with TRBD1 identical over 7 bases. V was pared by 4 bases and J by 3 bases, with 2 bases of the junction left unmatched. CDR1 and CDR2 (germline): SEHNR, FQNEAQ (reference sequence). This CDR3 contains 13 residues. In DNA form, the CDR3 reads TGTGCCAGCAGCTCACAGGGGAAAGAGACCCAGTACTTC. It yields the protein CASSSQGKETQYF.

J is TRBJ2-7 and V is TRBV6-5, with no clear D. Germline CDR1 is MNHEY and CDR2 is SVGAGI. The CDR3 is made up of 13 amino acids. V was trimmed by 8 bases and J by 0 bases, leaving 11 bases between them. In DNA form, the CDR3 reads TGTGCCAGCGGTCACCCGAGCTCCTACGAGCAGTACTTC. It specifies CASGHPSSYEQYF.